This is a list of T cell receptor beta chains from one sample in a study of blood T cells in healthy people across ages. TCRdb independently ran MiXCR on the 5' RACE reads; one entry per CDR3 protein. The profile shows roughly 860,000 distinct CDR3 sequences, 60% to 80% of them singletons. The specimen sequenced was blood. These receptors came from a man in his thirties or forties in good health. Both conserved end residues are part of each CDR3. D genes are given only for firm matches. A clone size is listed for some rows: how often the clone was seen (once, few, many), or a class if it is expanded.

clone_size	j_call	v_call	d_call	cdr3_aa	cdr3_nt
once	TRBJ1-1	TRBV4-3	-	CASSQARARNTEAFF	TGCGCCAGCAGCCAAGCCCGGGCCAGGAACACTGAAGCTTTCTTT
-	TRBJ1-2	TRBV20-1	-	CSARDRAVGSGYTF	TGCAGTGCTAGAGATCGGGCAGTTGGAAGTGGCTACACCTTC
-	TRBJ2-1	TRBV29-1	-	CSTTLGGNEQFF	TGCAGCACTACACTTGGGGGCAATGAGCAGTTCTTC
-	TRBJ2-1	TRBV4-2	-	CASSQDNGGPYNEQFF	TGTGCCAGCAGCCAAGATAACGGGGGCCCCTACAATGAGCAGTTCTTC
-	TRBJ2-5	TRBV3-1	TRBD2	CASSQGLAGAQETQYF	TGTGCCAGCAGCCAAGGCCTAGCGGGAGCCCAAGAGACCCAGTACTTC
-	TRBJ1-1	TRBV9	-	CASSVVGAITEAFF	TGTGCCAGCAGCGTAGTAGGTGCAATCACTGAAGCTTTCTTT
-	TRBJ1-2	TRBV18	-	CASSPGQMNGYTF	TGTGCCAGCTCACCAGGCCAGATGAATGGCTACACCTTC
few	TRBJ2-1	TRBV6-2/TRBV6-3	-	CASRPTSREQFF	TGTGCCAGCAGGCCTACATCCAGAGAGCAGTTCTTC
-	TRBJ2-7	TRBV4-1	TRBD2	CASSRTVAGEQYF	TGCGCCAGCAGCCGGACCGTAGCGGGCGAGCAGTACTTC
once	TRBJ1-1	TRBV28	-	CASSLYQENTEAFF	TGTGCCAGCAGTTTATACCAGGAGAACACTGAAGCTTTCTTT
-	TRBJ2-1	TRBV11-2	-	CASSQISGASGNEQFF	TGTGCCAGCAGCCAAATATCTGGGGCCTCGGGGAATGAGCAGTTCTTC
-	TRBJ2-1	TRBV7-9	-	CASSSLRGHNYIEQFF	TGTGCCAGCAGCTCCCTGAGGGGACATAACTACATTGAGCAGTTCTTC
-	TRBJ2-7	TRBV7-2	TRBD2	CASSSAGGYNEQYF	TGTGCCAGCAGCTCTGCGGGGGGGTACAACGAGCAGTACTTC
-	TRBJ1-4	TRBV4-1	-	CASSQTGLSNEKLFF	TGCGCCAGCAGCCAAACAGGTCTTTCTAATGAAAAACTGTTTTTT
-	TRBJ2-3	TRBV20-1	TRBD2	CSARNSGEGTDTQYF	TGCAGTGCGAGAAATAGCGGGGAAGGCACAGATACGCAGTATTTT
few	TRBJ2-4	TRBV7-8	-	CASSLTIEKNIQYF	TGTGCCAGCAGCTTAACAATAGAAAAAAACATTCAGTACTTC
few	TRBJ2-7	TRBV7-9	-	CASSHGRAGHNYEQYF	TGTGCCAGCAGCCATGGGCGTGCGGGGCACAACTACGAGCAGTACTTC
few	TRBJ1-2	TRBV28	TRBD1	CATTTGPNYGYTF	TGTGCCACTACGACAGGGCCCAACTATGGCTACACCTTC
-	TRBJ2-1	TRBV16	TRBD2	CASSLLAGEALVEQFF	TGTGCCAGCAGCCTGCTGGCGGGGGAAGCCTTGGTTGAGCAGTTCTTC
-	TRBJ1-4	TRBV9	-	CASSAGHIIDEKLFF	TGTGCCAGCAGCGCGGGACATATCATTGATGAAAAACTGTTTTTT
-	TRBJ2-5	TRBV20-1	-	CSAPPSRSRETQYF	TGCAGTGCCCCCCCCTCAAGGTCGAGAGAGACCCAGTACTTC
-	TRBJ2-1	TRBV29-1	-	CSVELRQGPGNEQFF	TGCAGCGTTGAGTTGCGACAAGGACCGGGGAATGAGCAGTTCTTC
-	TRBJ1-5	TRBV11-1	-	CASSQQRGNQPQHF	TGTGCCAGCAGCCAACAGAGGGGAAATCAGCCCCAGCATTTT
-	TRBJ2-3	TRBV9	-	CASSVSGRLDTQYF	TGTGCCAGCAGCGTTTCAGGCCGATTGGATACGCAGTATTTT
-	TRBJ2-7	TRBV15	TRBD2	CATSRRLAGGSSYEQYF	TGTGCCACCAGCAGACGACTAGCGGGGGGGAGCTCCTACGAGCAGTACTTC
-	TRBJ2-5	TRBV11-2	TRBD2	CASSMTSGGRHRYF	TGTGCCAGCAGCATGACTAGCGGGGGCCGTCACCGGTACTTC
many	TRBJ1-2	TRBV5-1	-	CASSLASRDGYTF	TGCGCCAGCAGCTTGGCATCCCGGGATGGCTACACCTTC